Following are 20 T cell receptor beta chains from one sample sequenced in a study of spatial heterogeneity in lung cancer. Time point noted: sample taken at primary tumor resection. Frozen PBMC, nontumor lung or tumor provided whole RNA, which was sequenced unsorted. TCRdb independently ran MiXCR on the 5' RACE reads; one entry per CDR3 protein. The sample holds 2,000 to 2,500 distinct CDR3 sequences, approximately 12% seen once. The sample consisted of normal lung tissue next to the tumor, taken at surgery. These receptors were taken from a male donor with early-stage non-small cell lung cancer.

By its share, this clonotype is medium-sized. Because this beta chain is a stray read in a library intended to capture alpha chains, its abundance should not be given much weight. The chain is built from TRBV7-9 and TRBJ2-7; D is ambiguous. Germline lookup yields CDR1 SEHNR and CDR2 FQNEAQ (reference sequence). The CDR3 length is 12 residues. The germline V and J ends were trimmed by 5 bases and 0 bases, with 5 bases remaining between them. As DNA, the CDR3 is TGTGCCAGCAGCCCTATCTCCTACGAGCAGTACTTC. It specifies CASSPISYEQYF.

Within the sample, this clonotype is medium-sized. This beta chain is a stray sequence in a library constructed for alpha chains; its clone size is not meaningful. J is TRBJ2-7 and V is TRBV6-5, with D maybe TRBD1 (7 bases). The germline V and J ends were trimmed by 6 bases and 2 bases, with 11 bases remaining between them. The CDR3 runs 13 residues. Germline assignment: CDR1 MNHEY and CDR2 SVGAGI. CDR3 DNA: TGTGCCAGCAGGCGGGGACAGCCCTACGAGCAGTACTTC. Protein sequence: CASRRGQPYEQYF.

In regard to this clonotype: Being off target in a library aimed at alpha chains, this beta chain has a size of little meaning. The chain employs TRBV12-3 or TRBV12-4 and TRBJ2-5; D possibly corresponds to TRBD1 (5 bases). V lost 4 bases and J lost 4, with 7 bases in between. CDR3 size: 12 residues. DNA of the CDR3: TGTGCCAGCAGTTCTGGGGCAGAGACCCAGTACTTC. It specifies CASSSGAETQYF.

This clonotype is medium-sized (0.01 to 0.1%) by share. This beta chain represents an off-target read in a library built for alpha chains; its size is of limited meaning. The rearrangement links TRBV4-1 to TRBJ2-3; 10 bases are shared with TRBD2. V lost 3 bases to trimming and J lost 3 bases; unmatched junction nucleotides: 9. Germline-derived CDR1 and CDR2 are MGHRA and YSYEKL. There are 17 residues in the CDR3. This CDR3 reads CASSHASGRAGTDTQYF. The CDR3 nucleotides are TGCGCCAGCAGCCACGCCAGCGGGAGGGCGGGGACAGATACGCAGTATTTT.

In this sample, this clonotype turned up a few times. The size of this beta chain means little, since it is a stray read in a library made for alpha chains. The chain carries TRBV19 and TRBJ1-5; 7 nucleotides match TRBD1. The CDR3 runs 15 residues. V shed 3 bases, J shed 7 bases, and the junction held 9 bases outside the gene matches. CDR1 LNHDA and CDR2 SQIVND come from the germline V gene (reference sequence). The CDR3 loop reads CASSIRTGLSQPQHF. In nucleotides, the CDR3 is TGTGCCAGTAGTATCCGGACAGGTCTAAGCCAGCCCCAGCATTTT.

Remarks on this clonotype: This beta chain is a stray read from a library made for alpha chains; its abundance is not meaningful. The V gene is TRBV6-1, the J gene TRBJ2-1, with TRBD2 as a possible D gene (6 bases). V lost 7 bases and J 7 bases, leaving 17 bases between the germline ends. This CDR3 has 14 amino acids. The germline gives CDR1 MNHNS, CDR2 SASEGT. CDR3 sequence reads: CASTPAGIGNEQFF. CDR3 in DNA: TGTGCCAGCACCCCCGCGGGGATTGGTAATGAGCAGTTCTTC.

As regards this clonotype: This beta chain is a stray sequence in a library constructed for alpha chains; its clone size is not meaningful. The chain joins TRBV12-3 or TRBV12-4 to TRBJ2-5; weak D call: TRBD2 (6 bases). The CDR3 sequence is 14 residues long. The V end lost 3 bases, the J end lost 3 bases, and 11 bases lay between the germline ends. CDR3 bases: TGTGCCAGCAGTTTCGGGGGAAGGGAAGAGACCCAGTACTTC. This translates into CASSFGGREETQYF.

Comment on this clonotype: Being off target in a library aimed at alpha chains, this beta chain has a size of little meaning. The chain employs TRBV5-1 and TRBJ2-5; TRBD1 is a possible D gene (6 bases). The CDR3 has 14 amino acids. V was clipped by 0 bases and J by 3 bases, with 9 bases between them. From germline, CDR1 is SGHRS and CDR2 YFSETQ. Written as DNA, the CDR3 is TGCGCCAGCAGCTTGGGTTACAGGGAAGAGACCCAGTACTTC. Its protein is CASSLGYREETQYF. The full variable domain, its missing parts supplied by reference TRBV5-1 and TRBJ2-5, is KAGVTQTPRYLIKTRGQQVTLSCSPISGHRSVSWYQQTPGQGLQFLFEYFSETQRNKGNFPGRFSGRQFSNSRSEMNVSTLELGDSALYLCASSLGYREETQYFGPGTRLLVL.

By share of the sample, this clonotype is medium-sized. This beta chain is an unintended read in a library built for alpha chains; its size means little. The chain recombines TRBV7-9 with TRBJ2-3, with 10 bases lining up with TRBD2. V trimming: 1 base; J trimming: 1 base; junction bases outside the gene matches: 5. The germline V gene encodes CDR1 SEHNR and CDR2 FQNEAQ (reference sequence). The CDR3 loop spans 17 amino acids. The CDR3 nucleotides are TGTGCCAGCAGCTTAGGGGCTAGCGGGAGTCGCACAGATACGCAGTATTTT. Translating it yields CASSLGASGSRTDTQYF.

Judged by abundance, this clonotype is medium-sized. The library was designed around alpha chains, so this beta chain is a stray read whose abundance carries little weight. DNA of the CDR3: TGTGCCAGCAGAAAGGAATCCTACGAGCAGTACTTC. Translation gives CASRKESYEQYF. The rearrangement links TRBV27 to TRBJ2-7; D not certain. V lost 6 bases to trimming and J lost 1 base, with 7 bases between them. The length of the CDR3 is 12 residues. The germline V gene encodes CDR1 MNHEY and CDR2 SMNVEV (reference sequence).

Ten or more counts support this clonotype. Because the library targeted alpha chains, this beta chain is an off-target read whose size means little. V and J are TRBV5-4 and TRBJ1-6; maybe TRBD1 (6 bases). Trimming took 1 base from V and 18 from J, leaving 17 bases between them. The CDR3 sequence is 13 residues long. Germline assignment: CDR1 SGHNT and CDR2 YYREEE (reference sequence). The CDR3 region is CASSLWSGTQTHF. CDR3 nucleotides: TGTGCCAGCAGCTTGTGGTCGGGGACACAGACCCACTTT.

This clonotype is labeled as medium-sized. Little can be read into the size of this beta chain, an off-target read in a library designed for alpha chains. The chain combines TRBV3-1 with TRBJ2-5; D remains ambiguous. Germline values: CDR1 LGHDT, CDR2 YNNKEL (reference sequence). This CDR3 contains 15 residues. V gave up 1 base and J gave up 2 bases, with 11 bases separating them. CDR3: CASSQGFRFQETQYF. CDR3 DNA sequence: TGTGCCAGCAGCCAAGGTTTCCGTTTTCAAGAGACCCAGTACTTC.

With regard to this clonotype: Within a library made for alpha chains, this beta chain is off target, and its count is uninformative. The V gene is TRBV9, the J gene TRBJ2-5; TRBD1 is a possible D gene (7 bases). Germline V gene lookup returns CDR1 SGDLS and CDR2 YYNGEE. The CDR3 spans 15 residues. V dropped 4 bases and J dropped 2 bases, with 15 bases sitting between them. CDR3 in DNA: TGTGCCAGCAGCATACAGGGGAGGTTACAAGAGACCCAGTACTTC. It is translated as CASSIQGRLQETQYF. Full variable domain (rest looked up from reference TRBV9 and TRBJ2-5): DSGVTQTPKHLITATGQRVTLRCSPRSGDLSVYWYQQSLDQGLQFLIQYYNGEERAKGNILERFSAQQFPDLHSELNLSSLELGDSALYFCASSIQGRLQETQYFGPGTRLLVL.

By its share, this clonotype is medium-sized (0.01 to 0.1%). This beta chain lies outside the target of a library built for alpha chains; its clone size means little. The chain links TRBV10-3 to TRBJ2-7; TRBD2 matches at 11 bases. CDR1 ENHRY and CDR2 SYGVKD come from the germline V gene. The CDR3 totals 13 residues. The trim removed 10 bases at V and 4 bases at J, leaving 6 bases unmatched. The CDR3 loop reads CATGTSGVYEQYF. DNA for the CDR3: TGTGCCACCGGGACTAGCGGAGTTTACGAGCAGTACTTC.

This clonotype is labeled medium-sized. The size of this beta chain means little, since it is a stray read in a library made for alpha chains. V is TRBV6-2 or TRBV6-3 and J is TRBJ2-2, with a tentative D call TRBD1 (6 bases). V was pared by 5 bases and J by 4 bases, with 8 bases between. From germline, CDR1 is MNHEY and CDR2 SVGEGT. The CDR3 loop spans 13 amino acids. CDR3: CASSPGVTGELFF. CDR3 sequence (DNA): TGTGCCAGCAGTCCAGGGGTCACCGGGGAGCTGTTTTTT.

On this clonotype: This beta chain lies outside the target of a library built for alpha chains; its clone size means little. V and J are TRBV29-1 and TRBJ2-3; possibly TRBD1 for D (7 bases). Deletions cut 5 bases from V and 5 bases from J, with 20 bases between. Looked up from germline, CDR1 is SQVTM and CDR2 is ANQGSEA. The CDR3 totals 15 residues. The CDR3 DNA sequence: TGCAGCGTTCGCCCGGCAGGGGGGAGGAAAGATACGCAGTATTTT. Translated: CSVRPAGGRKDTQYF.

Judged by abundance, this clonotype is medium-sized (0.01 to 0.1%). This beta chain slipped into a library made for alpha chains as a stray read, so its size is not meaningful. The CDR3 loop reads CASSFRDFAYEQYF. The CDR3 DNA follows: TGCGCCAGCAGCTTCCGGGACTTCGCCTACGAGCAGTACTTC. This chain connects TRBV5-1 to TRBJ2-7; D might be TRBD2 (6 bases). CDR1 is SGHRS, CDR2 YFSETQ, per germline. The V and J ends lost 2 bases and 2 bases respectively, with 11 bases between them. The CDR3 consists of 14 residues.

Relative to its sample, this clonotype is medium-sized. With the library built for alpha chains, this beta chain is off target and its frequency is not meaningful. V and J are TRBV27 and TRBJ2-6; D may correspond to TRBD1 or TRBD2 (6 bases each). CDR1 and CDR2 from the germline V gene are MNHEY and SMNVEV (reference sequence). The CDR3 covers 15 residues. V lost 2 bases and J lost 2, with 7 bases in between. The CDR3 loop is CASSLRGAGANVLTF. The CDR3 bases are TGTGCCAGCAGTTTAAGGGGGGCTGGGGCCAACGTCCTGACTTTC.

Judged by abundance, this clonotype is medium-sized. Because the library targeted alpha chains, this beta chain is an off-target read whose size means little. V and J are TRBV20-1 and TRBJ2-1; 12 bases agree with TRBD1. Germline CDR1 reads DFQATT; CDR2 reads SNEGSKA (reference sequence). J gave up 9 bases and V 6 bases, and 9 bases lay outside the gene matches. The CDR3 extends over 14 amino acids. CDR3 coding DNA: TGCAGTGCCCAGGGGGACAGGGGGCAAGGTGAGCAGTTCTTC. It is translated as CSAQGDRGQGEQFF.

This clonotype is classed as large. This beta chain came through as a stray read in a library set up for alpha chains, and its size says little. The gene calls are TRBV7-2 and TRBJ1-6; D may be TRBD1 (5 bases). CDR1 is SGHTA, CDR2 FQGNSA, per germline. The ends were cut back, 5 bases at V and 5 bases at J, with 10 bases in the middle. This CDR3 has 14 residues. The CDR3 loop is CASSPQGDNSPLHF. As DNA, the CDR3 is TGTGCCAGCAGCCCCCAGGGCGATAATTCACCCCTCCACTTT. The entire variable domain, with the rest obtained from reference TRBV7-2 and TRBJ1-6, is as follows: GAGVSQSPSNKVTEKGKDVELRCDPISGHTALYWYRQSLGQGLEFLIYFQGNSAPDKSGLPSDRFSAERTGGSVSTLTIQRTQQEDSAVYLCASSPQGDNSPLHFGNGTRLTVT.